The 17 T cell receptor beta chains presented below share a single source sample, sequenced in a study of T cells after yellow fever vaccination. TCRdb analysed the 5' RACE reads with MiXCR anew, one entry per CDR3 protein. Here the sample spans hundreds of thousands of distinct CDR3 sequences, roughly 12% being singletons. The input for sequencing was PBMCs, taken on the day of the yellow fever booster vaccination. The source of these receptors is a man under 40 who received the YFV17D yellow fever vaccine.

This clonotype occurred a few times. The CDR3 DNA reads TGTGCCAGCAGTTACGATGCGGGAGGGGACATTCAGTACTTC. Translating it yields CASSYDAGGDIQYF. The chain has TRBV6-5 and TRBJ2-4, with 9 bases aligning to TRBD2. Germline CDR1 MNHEY, CDR2 SVGAGI. V shed 2 bases and J 8 bases; nucleotides not matched to a gene: 4. The CDR3 is made up of 14 amino acids.

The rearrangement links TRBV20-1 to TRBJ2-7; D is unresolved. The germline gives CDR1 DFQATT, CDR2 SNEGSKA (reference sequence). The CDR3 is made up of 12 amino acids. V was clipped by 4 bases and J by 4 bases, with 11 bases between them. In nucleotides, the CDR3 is TGCAGTGCTATCCCAACCGAGTACGAGCAGTACTTC. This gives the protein CSAIPTEYEQYF.

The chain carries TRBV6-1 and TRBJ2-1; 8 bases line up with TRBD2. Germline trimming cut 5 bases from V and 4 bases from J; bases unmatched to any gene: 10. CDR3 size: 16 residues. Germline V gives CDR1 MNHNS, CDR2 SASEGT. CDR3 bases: TGTGCCAGCAGTCAAATCTTAGCGGGACCTTACAATGAGCAGTTCTTC. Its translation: CASSQILAGPYNEQFF.

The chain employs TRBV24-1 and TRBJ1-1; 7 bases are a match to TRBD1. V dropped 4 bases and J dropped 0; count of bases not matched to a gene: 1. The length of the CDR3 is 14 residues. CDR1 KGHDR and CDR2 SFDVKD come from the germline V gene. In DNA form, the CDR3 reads TGTGCCACCAGTGAAGGGGGCCTGAACACTGAAGCTTTCTTT. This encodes CATSEGGLNTEAFF.

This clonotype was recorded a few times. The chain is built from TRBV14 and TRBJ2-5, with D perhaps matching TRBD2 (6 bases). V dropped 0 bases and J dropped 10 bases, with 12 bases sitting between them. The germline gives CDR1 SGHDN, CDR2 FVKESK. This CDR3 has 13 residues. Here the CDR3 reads CASSQDVGGDQYF. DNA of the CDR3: TGTGCCAGCAGCCAAGATGTCGGGGGAGACCAGTACTTC. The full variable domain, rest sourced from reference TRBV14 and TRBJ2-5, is EAGVTQFPSHSVIEKGQTVTLRCDPISGHDNLYWYRRVMGKEIKFLLHFVKESKQDESGMPNNRFLAERTGGTYSTLKVQPAELEDSGVYFCASSQDVGGDQYFGPGTRLLVL.

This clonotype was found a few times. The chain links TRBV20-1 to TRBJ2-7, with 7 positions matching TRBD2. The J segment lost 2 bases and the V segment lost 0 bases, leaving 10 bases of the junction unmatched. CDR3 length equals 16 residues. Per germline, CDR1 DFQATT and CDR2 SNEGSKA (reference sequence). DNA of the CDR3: TGCAGTGCTAGAGATGGGGTAACGGGAGGCCCCTACGAGCAGTACTTC. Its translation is CSARDGVTGGPYEQYF.

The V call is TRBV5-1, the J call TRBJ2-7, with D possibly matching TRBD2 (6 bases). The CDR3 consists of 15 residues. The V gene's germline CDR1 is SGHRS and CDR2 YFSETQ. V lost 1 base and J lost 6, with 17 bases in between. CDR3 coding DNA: TGCGCCAGCAGCTTGACGGGAGTGTTCGGGGGCGAGCAGTACTTC. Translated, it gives CASSLTGVFGGEQYF.

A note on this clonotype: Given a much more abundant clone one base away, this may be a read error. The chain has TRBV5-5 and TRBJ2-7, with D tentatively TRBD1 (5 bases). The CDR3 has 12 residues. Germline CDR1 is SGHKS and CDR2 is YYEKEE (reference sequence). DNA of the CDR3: TGTGCCAGCAGCTTTTCAGGGAACGAGCTGTACTTC. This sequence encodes CASSFSGNELYF.

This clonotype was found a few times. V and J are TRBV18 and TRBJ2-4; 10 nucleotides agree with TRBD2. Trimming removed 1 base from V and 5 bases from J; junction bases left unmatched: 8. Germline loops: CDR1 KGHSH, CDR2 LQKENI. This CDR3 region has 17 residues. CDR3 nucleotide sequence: TGTGCCAGCTCACCACTGGCGGCTAGCGGGAGACAAAACATTCAGTACTTC. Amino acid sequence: CASSPLAASGRQNIQYF. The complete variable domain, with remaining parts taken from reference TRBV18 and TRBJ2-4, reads NAGVMQNPRHLVRRRGQEARLRCSPMKGHSHVYWYRQLPEEGLKFMVYLQKENIIDESGMPKERFSAEFPKEGPSILRIQQVVRGDSAAYFCASSPLAASGRQNIQYFGAGTRLSVL.

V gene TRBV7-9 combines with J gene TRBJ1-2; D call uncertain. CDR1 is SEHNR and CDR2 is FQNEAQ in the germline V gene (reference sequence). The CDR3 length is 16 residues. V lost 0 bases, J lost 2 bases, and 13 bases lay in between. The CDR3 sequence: CASSLASGNPNYGYTF. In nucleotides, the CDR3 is TGTGCCAGCAGCTTAGCTTCGGGCAATCCGAACTATGGCTACACCTTC.

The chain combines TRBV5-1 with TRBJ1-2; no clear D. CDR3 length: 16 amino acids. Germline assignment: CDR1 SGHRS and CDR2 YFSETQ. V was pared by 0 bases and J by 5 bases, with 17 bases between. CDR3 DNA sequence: TGCGCCAGCAGCTTGGAGTTTGTGACATCTTTATATGGCTACACCTTC. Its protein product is CASSLEFVTSLYGYTF.

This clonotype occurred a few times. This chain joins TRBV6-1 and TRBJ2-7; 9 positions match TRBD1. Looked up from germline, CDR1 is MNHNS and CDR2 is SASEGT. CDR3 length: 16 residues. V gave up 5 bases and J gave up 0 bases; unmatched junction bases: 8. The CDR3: CASSRTGTGSSYEQYF. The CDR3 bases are TGTGCCAGCAGTCGGACCGGGACAGGGAGCTCCTACGAGCAGTACTTC.

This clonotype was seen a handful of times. The CDR3: CSAIDRTKSTDTQYF. In DNA form, the CDR3 reads TGCAGTGCTATAGACAGGACCAAAAGCACAGATACGCAGTATTTT. This sequence joins TRBV20-1 and TRBJ2-3, with a tentative D call TRBD1 (6 bases). V gave up 4 bases and J gave up 0 bases, with 14 bases separating them. The CDR3 length is 15 residues. CDR1 and CDR2 (germline): DFQATT, SNEGSKA (reference sequence).

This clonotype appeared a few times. The CDR3 DNA sequence: TGCAGTGCTACTTCCAGCGATTATACGCAGTATTTT. This translates into CSATSSDYTQYF. The rearrangement joins TRBV20-1 to TRBJ2-3, with D unresolved. The germline CDR1 and CDR2 sequences are DFQATT and SNEGSKA (reference sequence). The length of the CDR3 is 12 residues. Trimming took 4 bases from V and 7 from J, leaving 12 bases between them.

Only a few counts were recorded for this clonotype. CDR3 residues: CSVEDTGELFF. The CDR3 nucleotides read TGCAGCGTTGAAGACACCGGGGAGCTGTTTTTT. The rearrangement links TRBV29-1 to TRBJ2-2; D is unresolved. CDR3 length: 11 residues. Germline-derived CDR1 and CDR2 are SQVTM and ANQGSEA. Trimming removed 0 bases from V and 4 bases from J, with 0 bases in between.

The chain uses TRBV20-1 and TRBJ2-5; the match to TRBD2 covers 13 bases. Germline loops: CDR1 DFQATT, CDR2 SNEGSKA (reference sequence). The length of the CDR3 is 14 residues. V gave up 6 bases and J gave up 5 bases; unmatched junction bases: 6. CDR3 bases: TGCAGTGCCCCACTAGCGGGAGGGACGGAGACCCAGTACTTC. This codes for CSAPLAGGTETQYF.

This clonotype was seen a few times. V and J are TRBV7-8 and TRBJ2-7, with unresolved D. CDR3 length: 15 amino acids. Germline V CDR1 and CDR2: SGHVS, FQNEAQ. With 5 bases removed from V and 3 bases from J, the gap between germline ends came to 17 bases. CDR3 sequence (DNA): TGTGCCAGCAGCCCCCCCTTCCTAGGAAACTACGAGCAGTACTTC. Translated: CASSPPFLGNYEQYF.